The present TCR beta chain was sequenced within a study of siplizumab effects on memory and regulatory T cells. A single count supports this clone. What it binds is not known. Study conclusions and caveats: For siplizumab cultures, the suppressive function of their proliferating Tregs was not confirmed.

V lost 1 base and J lost 2, with 9 bases in between. This CDR3 has 14 amino acids. Germline V gene sequence: CDR1 SGHTA, CDR2 FQGNSA. This table comes from immunoSEQ multiplex PCR, and its TCRdb copy is limited to in-frame clones, with some not included. The data contain about 97,000 clones, 80% to 95% of them singletons. The chain has TRBV7-2 and TRBJ2-7; no reliable D call. Sample: CD4+ T cells sorted from blood. The TCR originated in a human donor in good health. The CDR3 loop reads CASSLEMGTYEQYF. In nucleotides, the CDR3 is TGTGCCAGCAGCTTAGAGATGGGGACCTACGAGCAGTACTTC.